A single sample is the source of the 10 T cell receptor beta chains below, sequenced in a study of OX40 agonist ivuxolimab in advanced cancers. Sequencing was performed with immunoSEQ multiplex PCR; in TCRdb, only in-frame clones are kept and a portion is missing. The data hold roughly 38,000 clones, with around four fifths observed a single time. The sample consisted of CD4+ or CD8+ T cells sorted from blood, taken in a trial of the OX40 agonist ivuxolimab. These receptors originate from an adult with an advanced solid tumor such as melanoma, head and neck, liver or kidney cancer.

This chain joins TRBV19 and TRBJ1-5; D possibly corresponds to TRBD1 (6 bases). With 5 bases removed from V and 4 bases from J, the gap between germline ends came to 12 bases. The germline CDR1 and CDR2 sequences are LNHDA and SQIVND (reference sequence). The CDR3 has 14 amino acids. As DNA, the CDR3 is TGTGCCAGTAGTCTCCGGGACAAGAATCAGCCCCAGCATTTT. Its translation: CASSLRDKNQPQHF.

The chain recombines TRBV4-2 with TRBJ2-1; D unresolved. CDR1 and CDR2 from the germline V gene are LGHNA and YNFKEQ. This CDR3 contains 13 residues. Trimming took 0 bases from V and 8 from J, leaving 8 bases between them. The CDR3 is CASSQEELDEQFF. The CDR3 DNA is TGTGCCAGCAGCCAAGAGGAATTGGATGAGCAGTTCTTC.

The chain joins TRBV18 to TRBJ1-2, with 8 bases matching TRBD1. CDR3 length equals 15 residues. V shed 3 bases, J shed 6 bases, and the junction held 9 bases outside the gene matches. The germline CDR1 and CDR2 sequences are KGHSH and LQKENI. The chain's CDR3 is CASSPQAGGGDGYTF. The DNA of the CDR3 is TGTGCCAGCTCACCGCAGGCAGGGGGCGGTGATGGCTACACCTTC. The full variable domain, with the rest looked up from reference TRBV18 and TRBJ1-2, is NAGVMQNPRHLVRRRGQEARLRCSPMKGHSHVYWYRQLPEEGLKFMVYLQKENIIDESGMPKERFSAEFPKEGPSILRIQQVVRGDSAAYFCASSPQAGGGDGYTFGSGTRLTVV.

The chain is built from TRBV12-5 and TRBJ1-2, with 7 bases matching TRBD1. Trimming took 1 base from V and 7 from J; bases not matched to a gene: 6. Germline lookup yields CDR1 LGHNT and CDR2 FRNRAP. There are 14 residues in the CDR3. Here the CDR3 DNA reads TGTGCTAGTGGTTTGGAGACAGGGTCGGGTGGCTACACCTTC. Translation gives CASGLETGSGGYTF.

The CDR3 bases are TGCAGCGTTGGCAGGGCAGGGGGCCCAGATACGCAGTATTTT. As protein: CSVGRAGGPDTQYF. This rearrangement joins TRBV29-1 to TRBJ2-3; 8 bases align to TRBD1. Looked up from germline, CDR1 is SQVTM and CDR2 is ANQGSEA. The CDR3 extends over 14 amino acids. V trimming: 4 bases; J trimming: 4 bases; junction bases outside the gene matches: 7.

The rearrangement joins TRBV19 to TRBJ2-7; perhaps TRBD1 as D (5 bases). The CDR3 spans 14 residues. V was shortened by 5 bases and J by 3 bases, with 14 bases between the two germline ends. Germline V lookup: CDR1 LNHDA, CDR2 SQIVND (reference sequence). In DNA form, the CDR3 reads TGTGCCAGTAGTCCTAGGGGTATTCACTACGAGCAGTACTTC. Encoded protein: CASSPRGIHYEQYF. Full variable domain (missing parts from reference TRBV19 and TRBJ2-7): DGGITQSPKYLFRKEGQNVTLSCEQNLNHDAMYWYRQDPGQGLRLIYYSQIVNDFQKGDIAEGYSVSREKKESFPLTVTSAQKNPTAFYLCASSPRGIHYEQYFGPGTRLTVT.

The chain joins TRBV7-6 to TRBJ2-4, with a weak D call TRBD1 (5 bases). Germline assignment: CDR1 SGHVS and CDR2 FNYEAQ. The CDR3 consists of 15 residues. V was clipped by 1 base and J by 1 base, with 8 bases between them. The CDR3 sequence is CASSLEGFAKNIQYF. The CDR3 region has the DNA TGTGCCAGCAGCTTAGAGGGGTTTGCCAAAAACATTCAGTACTTC.

The CDR3 DNA follows: TGTGCCAGCAGTGACTCAGAGACTAGCGGGATCAATGAGCAGTTCTTC. Residues: CASSDSETSGINEQFF. The chain uses TRBV6-4 and TRBJ2-1; 11 nucleotides agree with TRBD2. This CDR3 comprises 16 residues. Germline V gene sequence: CDR1 MRHNA, CDR2 SNTAGT. J was trimmed by 6 bases and V by 0 bases; bases with no gene match: 4.

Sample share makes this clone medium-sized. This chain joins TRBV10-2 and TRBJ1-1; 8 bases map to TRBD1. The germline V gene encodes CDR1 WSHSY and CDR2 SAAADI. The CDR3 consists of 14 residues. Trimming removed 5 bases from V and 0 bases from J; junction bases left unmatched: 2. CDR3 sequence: CASSSTGVNTEAFF. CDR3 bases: TGCGCCAGCAGTTCGACAGGGGTGAACACTGAAGCTTTCTTT.

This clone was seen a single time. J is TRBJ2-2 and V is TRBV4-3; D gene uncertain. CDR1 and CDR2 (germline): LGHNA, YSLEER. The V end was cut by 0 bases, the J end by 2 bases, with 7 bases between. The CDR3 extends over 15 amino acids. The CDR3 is CASSQESPNTGELFF. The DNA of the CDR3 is TGCGCCAGCAGCCAAGAGTCCCCAAACACCGGGGAGCTGTTTTTT.